This T cell receptor beta chain was obtained from a study of cytotoxic CD8 clonotypes in ibrutinib-treated CLL. Study context: Of the patients, 11 were relapsed/refractory, about 15 treatment-naive and 17 to 18 IGHV unmutated. Study results and limitations: Exceeding age-matched healthy donors, baseline clonality also tracked the counts of circulating CD8+ T cells.

The method was immunoSEQ multiplex PCR; TCRdb's version includes in-frame clones alone and lacks a portion of them. The top ten hold roughly 2% of the sample, which has 100,000 to 150,000 clones, 75% to 90% seen once. Details on this clone: Its matching antigen is unknown.

The V gene's germline CDR1 is ENHRY and CDR2 SYGVKD. The CDR3 consists of 14 residues. Trimming left V 3 bases short and J 1 base short, with 9 bases between. The receptor's source is a human donor with chronic lymphocytic leukemia. This chain uses TRBV10-3 with TRBJ1-2; D is ambiguous. The sequencing here drew on PBMCs, taken after 24 months of ibrutinib treatment. Written as DNA, the CDR3 is TGTGCCATCAGTGATGGGGTCCGTAACTATGGCTACACCTTC. Its translation: CAISDGVRNYGYTF.